Listed here are 19 T cell receptor beta chains from one sample, sequenced in a study of cytomegalovirus exposure and HLA in healthy donors. It was with 60 Vbeta and 13 Jbeta primers that the PCR ran. Here immunoSEQ multiplex PCR was the method, and the copy in TCRdb shows in-frame clones only, minus some. The sample has more than 65,000 clones; almost 80% are singletons. Material for sequencing was PBMCs. The source is a female donor in good health and CMV-seronegative.

CDR3 sequence reads: CASSPHWTGGNYGYTF. CDR3 bases: TGCGCCAGCAGCCCGCATTGGACAGGGGGTAACTATGGCTACACCTTC. The chain has TRBV4-3 and TRBJ1-2, with 10 nucleotides matching TRBD1. The germline gives CDR1 LGHNA, CDR2 YSLEER. V shed 4 bases and J 1 base; nucleotides not matched to a gene: 6. The CDR3 length is 16 residues.

This clone was observed a few times. The chain is built from TRBV4-3 and TRBJ1-5; D gene ambiguous. The ends were cut back, 2 bases at V and 5 bases at J, with 7 bases in the middle. Germline V gene sequence: CDR1 LGHNA, CDR2 YSLEER. The CDR3 runs to 13 residues. This chain's CDR3 is CASSQNTYQPQHF. In nucleotides, the CDR3 is TGCGCCAGCAGCCAAAACACCTATCAGCCCCAGCATTTT.

The chain couples TRBV5-1 to TRBJ2-1; D possibly corresponds to TRBD1 (5 bases). The germline V and J ends were trimmed by 6 bases and 0 bases, with 19 bases remaining between them. Germline V lookup: CDR1 SGHRS, CDR2 YFSETQ. The CDR3 has 17 amino acids. The DNA of the CDR3 is TGCGCCAGCACCTCTTATTCCCAGGGTAACTCCTACAATGAGCAGTTCTTC. Its translation is CASTSYSQGNSYNEQFF.

This clone is a singleton in its sample. The rearrangement links TRBV4-3 to TRBJ2-6; 7 nucleotides align to TRBD2. This CDR3 region has 18 residues. In germline, CDR1 is LGHNA, CDR2 YSLEER. The V segment lost 0 bases and the J segment 0 bases; nucleotides outside the gene matches: 5. As DNA, the CDR3 is TGCGCCAGCAGCCAAGATCCGACGGGGGGCTCTGGGGCCAACGTCCTGACTTTC. It specifies CASSQDPTGGSGANVLTF.

The chain couples TRBV5-1 to TRBJ1-1; D uncertain. V lost 4 bases and J lost 1, with 11 bases in between. Germline V gene lookup returns CDR1 SGHRS and CDR2 YFSETQ. The CDR3 extends over 14 amino acids. Written as DNA, the CDR3 is TGCGCCAGCAGCGCAGGAAGTTGGAACACTGAAGCTTTCTTT. It yields the protein CASSAGSWNTEAFF.

This clone has just one count. V and J are TRBV5-4 and TRBJ2-7; 9 bases fit TRBD2. The trim removed 4 bases at V and 6 bases at J, leaving 14 bases unmatched. Germline values: CDR1 SGHNT, CDR2 YYREEE (reference sequence). CDR3 size: 16 residues. CDR3 DNA sequence: TGTGCCAGCAGCCCTTCGAGAGTAGCGGGAGTAGGCGAGCAGTACTTC. Translating gives CASSPSRVAGVGEQYF.

This clone was seen only a few times. At one boundary the junction diverges from the germline segment, which might be a read error. The chain couples TRBV30 to TRBJ1-1; no reliable D call. CDR3 size: 12 residues. The V gene's germline CDR1 is GTSNPN and CDR2 SVGIG (reference sequence). The CDR3 here is CAYSTGNAEAFF. The CDR3 coding sequence is TGTGCCTACTCGACGGGGAACGCTGAAGCTTTCTTT. Using reference TRBV30 and TRBJ1-1 for the parts outside the CDR3, the full variable domain is SQTIHQWPATLVQPVGSPLSLECTVEGTSNPNLYWYRQAAGRGLQLLFYSVGIGQISSEVPQNLSASRPQDRQFILSSKKLLLSDSGFYLCAYSTGNAEAFFGQGTRLTVV.

The rearrangement uses TRBV4-1 and TRBJ1-3; 8 bases line up with TRBD1. Losses at the gene ends were 1 base for V and 0 bases for J; bases not matched to a gene: 11. Germline CDR1 reads MGHRA; CDR2 reads YSYEKL. The CDR3 totals 19 residues. The CDR3: CASSQVQGAGGFSGNTIYF. The CDR3, as DNA: TGCGCCAGCAGCCAAGTGCAGGGTGCAGGGGGCTTCTCTGGAAACACCATATATTTT.

V and J are TRBV29-1 and TRBJ1-2, with 8 nucleotides matching TRBD1. CDR1 and CDR2 (germline): SQVTM, ANQGSEA. CDR3 length: 14 amino acids. Trimming at V came to 1 base and at J to 5 bases, leaving 6 bases not matched to a gene. The CDR3 sequence: CSVEAPDRAYGYTF. The CDR3, as DNA: TGCAGCGTTGAAGCCCCGGACAGGGCTTATGGCTACACCTTC.

The rearrangement links TRBV7-6 to TRBJ2-2; possibly TRBD2 for D (6 bases). Trimming took 7 bases from V and 6 from J, leaving 12 bases between them. The CDR3 totals 13 residues. The V gene's germline CDR1 is SGHVS and CDR2 FNYEAQ. CDR3 sequence (DNA): TGTGCCAGCACCCAACTAGCCCCCGGGGAGCTGTTTTTT. Translating gives CASTQLAPGELFF.

V usage is TRBV28 and J usage is TRBJ2-2, with 7 bases fitting TRBD1. Per germline, CDR1 MDHEN and CDR2 SYDVKM. This CDR3 has 15 residues. Unmatched junction bases numbered 5, after V lost 3 bases and J lost 4 bases. CDR3 DNA: TGTGCCAGCAGTTTCGCACAGGGGAGCACCGGGGAGCTGTTTTTT. This gives the protein CASSFAQGSTGELFF.

V usage is TRBV18 and J usage is TRBJ2-7, with 8 bases that match TRBD1. With 8 bases clipped from V and 2 bases from J, the junction kept 5 bases outside the gene matches. This CDR3 is built from 13 residues. The germline gives CDR1 KGHSH, CDR2 LQKENI. The CDR3 sequence is CASTGQGPYEQYF. The CDR3 DNA is TGTGCCAGCACCGGACAGGGACCCTACGAGCAGTACTTC.

The rearrangement joins TRBV5-1 to TRBJ1-4; 9 bases align to TRBD1. The CDR3 consists of 14 residues. Trimming removed 4 bases from V and 6 bases from J; junction bases left unmatched: 4. Looked up from germline, CDR1 is SGHRS and CDR2 is YFSETQ. CDR3 residues: CASSMGQGDEKLFF. In DNA, the CDR3 is TGCGCCAGCAGCATGGGACAGGGTGATGAAAAACTGTTTTTT. Variable domain in full (rest from reference TRBV5-1 and TRBJ1-4): KAGVTQTPRYLIKTRGQQVTLSCSPISGHRSVSWYQQTPGQGLQFLFEYFSETQRNKGNFPGRFSGRQFSNSRSEMNVSTLELGDSALYLCASSMGQGDEKLFFGSGTQLSVL.

The chain has TRBV5-6 and TRBJ1-2, with TRBD1 as a possible D gene (6 bases). Trimming shortened V by 2 bases and J by 8 bases, and 10 bases separated the two germline ends. Germline V lookup: CDR1 SGHDT, CDR2 YYEEEE. The CDR3 is 12 amino acids. CDR3 amino acids: CASSFRDIGYTF. The CDR3 region has the DNA TGTGCCAGCAGCTTCCGGGACATCGGCTACACCTTC.

The CDR3 DNA follows: TGTGCCAGCAGCCCTAGAGGGACAGACAATGAGCAGTTCTTC. Translated, it gives CASSPRGTDNEQFF. This chain connects TRBV11-2 to TRBJ2-1, with TRBD1 matching over 7 bases. V trimming: 5 bases; J trimming: 5 bases; junction bases outside the gene matches: 6. Per germline, CDR1 SGHAT and CDR2 FQNNGV. The CDR3 has 14 amino acids.

This clone appeared a few times. The genes are TRBV5-1 and TRBJ2-7, with 9 bases lining up with TRBD2. Unmatched junction bases numbered 5, after V lost 1 base and J lost 6 bases. The CDR3 is 14 amino acids. Germline V CDR1 and CDR2: SGHRS, YFSETQ. This CDR3 is CASSLILAGGEQYF. In DNA, the CDR3 is TGCGCCAGCAGCTTGATACTAGCGGGCGGCGAGCAGTACTTC.

This chain uses TRBV29-1 with TRBJ2-1; the match to TRBD1 covers 10 bases. Germline assignment: CDR1 SQVTM and CDR2 ANQGSEA. J was trimmed by 2 bases and V by 4 bases; bases with no gene match: 14. The length of the CDR3 is 18 residues. The CDR3 loop reads CSVGYRDRGGSPYNEQFF. Here the CDR3 DNA reads TGCAGCGTTGGGTACCGGGACAGGGGTGGAAGCCCCTACAATGAGCAGTTCTTC.

This clone was observed a few times. Within the sample, other DNA sequences also encode this same CDR3. The chain carries TRBV2 and TRBJ1-1, with D maybe TRBD1 (5 bases). This CDR3 is built from 14 residues. V was clipped by 5 bases and J by 0 bases, with 10 bases between them. From germline, CDR1 is SNHLY and CDR2 FYNNEI. Here the CDR3 reads CASSLQGVNTEAFF. The DNA of the CDR3 is TGTGCCAGCAGTCTACAAGGGGTGAACACTGAAGCTTTCTTT.

The genes are TRBV7-2 and TRBJ1-6; D ambiguous. The CDR3 has 15 residues. Between the trimmed V and J ends, which lost 3 bases and 8 bases, there was a span of 14 bases. CDR1 and CDR2 (germline): SGHTA, FQGNSA. CDR3 sequence reads: CASSFTQHRDSPLHF. The CDR3 DNA reads TGTGCCAGCAGCTTCACCCAGCATCGGGATTCACCCCTCCACTTT. Full variable domain (outside the CDR3, taken from reference TRBV7-2 and TRBJ1-6): GAGVSQSPSNKVTEKGKDVELRCDPISGHTALYWYRQSLGQGLEFLIYFQGNSAPDKSGLPSDRFSAERTGGSVSTLTIQRTQQEDSAVYLCASSFTQHRDSPLHFGNGTRLTVT.